This note documents a single TCR beta chain sequence. Its target is unknown. This sample is drawn from a study of T cells in localized non-small cell lung cancer. Data came from immunoSEQ multiplex PCR; TCRdb stores just in-frame clones and leaves some out. This repertoire shows 25,000 or so clones, 82% found once; its top ten account for 3.5% to 5%. Per germline, CDR1 ENHRY and CDR2 SYGVKD. Trimming cost V 2 bases and J 3 bases, with 8 bases left between them. The CDR3 contains 13 residues. The study's findings and limits: Across samples, adjacent lung featured a median roughly 60 of the top 100 tumor clones. Longer overall survival was seen with higher T cell density measured in blood. Heterogeneity is still possible, as just one tumor region was sequenced. Adjacent uninvolved lung had the highest clonality, suggesting focused antigen responses.

The V gene is TRBV10-3, the J gene TRBJ2-7, with D tentatively TRBD1 (5 bases). This specimen was peripheral blood, taken before any cancer treatment. The clonotype originates from a woman aged 40-69 years with stage I lung adenocarcinoma. The CDR3 nucleotides read TGTGCCATCAGTGAGGGGCAGGGCTACGAGCAGTACTTC. Residues: CAISEGQGYEQYF.